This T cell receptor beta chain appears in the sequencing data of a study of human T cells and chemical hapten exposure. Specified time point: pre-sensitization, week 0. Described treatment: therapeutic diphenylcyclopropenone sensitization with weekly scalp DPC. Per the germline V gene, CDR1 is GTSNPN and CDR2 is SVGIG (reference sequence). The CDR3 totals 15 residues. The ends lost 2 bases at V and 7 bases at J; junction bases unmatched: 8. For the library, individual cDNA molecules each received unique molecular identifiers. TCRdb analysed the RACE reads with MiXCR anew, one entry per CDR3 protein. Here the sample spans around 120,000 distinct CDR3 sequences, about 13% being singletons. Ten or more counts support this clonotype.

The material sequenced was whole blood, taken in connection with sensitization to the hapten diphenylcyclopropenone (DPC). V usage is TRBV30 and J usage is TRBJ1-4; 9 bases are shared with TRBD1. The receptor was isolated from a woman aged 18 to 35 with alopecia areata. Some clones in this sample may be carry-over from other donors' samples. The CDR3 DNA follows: TGTGCCTGGAGTCTAGGACAGGGGCGGGGTGAAAAACTGTTTTTT. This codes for CAWSLGQGRGEKLFF.